This TCR beta chain was identified in a study of beta chain features in type 1 diabetes. The study's findings and limits: More deletions and fewer insertions at VDJ junctions were found in patients with type 1 diabetes. All four CD4+ subsets of Type 1 diabetes patients contained TCRB CDR3s that were moderately but significantly shorter.

CDR1 and CDR2 from the germline V gene are SGHRS and YFSETQ. The trim removed 4 bases at V and 0 bases at J, leaving 6 bases unmatched. This CDR3 is 16 amino acids long. Reverse transcription of all isolated RNA meant that expressed TCRB transcripts were sequenced. For naive, central memory and regulatory T cell samples, reads averaged about 3.7 million. Assay used: immunoSEQ multiplex PCR; TCRdb lists only in-frame clones, some missing. Among tens of thousands of clones, about 66% were seen once, and the ten largest hold 1.5% to 2%. Remarks on this clone: Its antigen is unknown.

Purity of each sorted population was above 95%. This clonotype was obtained from a man under 40 with type 1 diabetes. Some clones in this sample may be carry-over from other donors' samples. The material sequenced was Tregs from blood. The chain couples TRBV5-1 to TRBJ2-3, with 9 nucleotides matching TRBD2. CDR3 nucleotides: TGCGCCAGCAGCGAAGGACTAGCGTCTAGCACAGATACGCAGTATTTT. Amino acid sequence: CASSEGLASSTDTQYF.